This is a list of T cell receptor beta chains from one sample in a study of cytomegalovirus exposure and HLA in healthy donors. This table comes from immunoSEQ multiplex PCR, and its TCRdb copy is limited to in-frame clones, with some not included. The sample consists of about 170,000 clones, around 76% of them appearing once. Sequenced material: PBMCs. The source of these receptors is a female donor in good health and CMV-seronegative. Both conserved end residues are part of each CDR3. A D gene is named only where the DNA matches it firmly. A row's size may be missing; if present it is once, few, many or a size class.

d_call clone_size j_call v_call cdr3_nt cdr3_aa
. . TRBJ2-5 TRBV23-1 TGCGCCAGCGGGTCCAAAAGGAGAGCGGAGACCCAGTACTTC CASGSKRRAETQYF
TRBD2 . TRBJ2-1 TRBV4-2 TGTGCTAGCAGCCTCCGAGCGGGAATCTACAATGAGCAGTTCTTC CASSLRAGIYNEQFF
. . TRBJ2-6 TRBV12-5 TGTGCTAGTGGGTCGTGGTTAGCTGGGGCCAACGTCCTGACTTTC CASGSWLAGANVLTF
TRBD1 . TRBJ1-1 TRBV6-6 TGTGCCAGCAGAGAGGGGGGACAGGGGAGGACTGAAGCTTTCTTT CASREGGQGRTEAFF
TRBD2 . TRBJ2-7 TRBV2 TGTGCCAGCAACGAACTAGCGGGGACTTCCTACGAGCAGTACTTC CASNELAGTSYEQYF
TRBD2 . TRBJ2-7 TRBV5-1 TGCGCCAGCAGCTCGGGACTAGCGGGGAGCTCCTACGAGCAGTACTTC CASSSGLAGSSYEQYF
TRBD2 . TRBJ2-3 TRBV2 TGTGCCAGCGGTGGACTAGCGGGGAGGGCAGATACGCAGTATTTT CASGGLAGRADTQYF
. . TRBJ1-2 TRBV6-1 TGTGCCAGCAGTGTCCAGTTTACCAGGGGCCTCTACTATGGCTACACCTTC CASSVQFTRGLYYGYTF
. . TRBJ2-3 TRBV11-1 TGTGCCAGCAGCTCCTTAACGGAGGGACCCACAGATACGCAGTATTTT CASSSLTEGPTDTQYF
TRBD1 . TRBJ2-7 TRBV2 TGTGCCAGCGGCGGGACAGGGCTCTCCTACGAGCAGTACTTC CASGGTGLSYEQYF
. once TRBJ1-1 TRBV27 TGTGCCAGCTGGTCCCAGTGGACTGAAGCTTTCTTT CASWSQWTEAFF
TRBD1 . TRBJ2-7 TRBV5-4 TGTGCCAGCAGCTTGTCTATGACAGGGGGGTACGAGCAGTACTTC CASSLSMTGGYEQYF
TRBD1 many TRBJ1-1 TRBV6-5 TGTGCCAGCAGTTACTCCCCGGACAGGGACACTGAAGCTTTCTTT CASSYSPDRDTEAFF
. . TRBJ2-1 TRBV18 TGTGCCAGCTCACCCTCGGTAGACAATGAGCAGTTCTTC CASSPSVDNEQFF
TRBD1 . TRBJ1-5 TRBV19 TGTGCCAGTAGACCGCAGGGGGCAGGTCAGCCCCAGCATTTT CASRPQGAGQPQHF
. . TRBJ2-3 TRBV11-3 TGTGCCAGCAGCCCCGGGGGAGCACCTAGCACAGATACGCAGTATTTT CASSPGGAPSTDTQYF
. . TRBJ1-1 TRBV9 TGTGCCAGCGGAACACGCGGGGACACTGAAGCTTTCTTT CASGTRGDTEAFF
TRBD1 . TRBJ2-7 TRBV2 TGTAGTACAGGGACAGACCGTTACGAGCAGTACTTC CSTGTDRYEQYF
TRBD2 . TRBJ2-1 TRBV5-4 TGTGCCAGCGGTAGCGGGAATGAGCAGTTCTTC CASGSGNEQFF
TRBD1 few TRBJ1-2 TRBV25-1 TGTGCCAGCAGTGACACGCGACAGGGACGGGCCTATGGCTACACCTTC CASSDTRQGRAYGYTF